What follows is one T cell receptor beta chain and its context. Method: immunoSEQ multiplex PCR; TCRdb's copy keeps in-frame clones and lacks some. Altogether around 160,000 clones are present, 91% being singletons, with the ten largest covering roughly 3.8%. This specimen belongs to a study of T cell responses to AZD1222 COVID-19 vaccine. The source is an adult who received the AZD1222 COVID-19 vaccine. Sequences were derived from peripheral blood, sampled 28 days after the second AZD1222 dose.

The CDR3 DNA sequence: TGTGCCTGGAGTGTAAGGGGGGCGCCGAATTCACCCCTCCACTTT. Its translation: CAWSVRGAPNSPLHF. This chain joins TRBV30 and TRBJ1-6; the D gene is possibly TRBD1 (6 bases). V dropped 0 bases and J dropped 7 bases, with 13 bases sitting between them. Germline values: CDR1 GTSNPN, CDR2 SVGIG (reference sequence). The CDR3 loop spans 15 amino acids.